The 10 T cell receptor beta chains below were found in one sample sequenced in a study of OX40 agonist ivuxolimab in advanced cancers. Data came from immunoSEQ multiplex PCR; TCRdb stores just in-frame clones and leaves some out. Among about 68,000 clones listed, around nine tenths were seen once. The sample here was CD4+ or CD8+ T cells sorted from blood, taken in a trial of the OX40 agonist ivuxolimab. The receptors originated from an adult with an advanced solid tumor such as melanoma, head and neck, liver or kidney cancer.

This chain joins TRBV5-1 and TRBJ2-3, with 10 positions matching TRBD2. The ends lost 1 base at V and 4 bases at J; junction bases unmatched: 6. The germline gives CDR1 SGHRS, CDR2 YFSETQ. This CDR3 spans 16 amino acids. CDR3 region: CASSLPGLAAADTQYF. In DNA form, the CDR3 reads TGCGCCAGCAGCTTGCCCGGACTAGCGGCAGCAGATACGCAGTATTTT.

V usage is TRBV10-1 and J usage is TRBJ1-4; no firm D call. Germline V CDR1 and CDR2: WNHNN, SYGVQD (reference sequence). Deletions cut 3 bases from V and 4 bases from J, with 36 bases between. This CDR3 contains 23 residues. CDR3 in amino acids: CASSEPTATLLFNYLNINEKLFF. CDR3 nucleotide sequence: TGCGCCAGCAGTGAACCAACGGCGACACTCCTATTCAACTACCTAAACATTAATGAAAAACTGTTTTTT.

The chain uses TRBV29-1 and TRBJ2-2; 8 positions agree with TRBD1. The CDR3 is 15 residues long. Per the germline V gene, CDR1 is SQVTM and CDR2 is ANQGSEA. The ends lost 5 bases at V and 4 bases at J; junction bases unmatched: 9. DNA for the CDR3: TGCAGCGTTCCGGGACAGGTCTTTGGCACCGGGGAGCTGTTTTTT. This codes for CSVPGQVFGTGELFF.

The chain links TRBV7-8 to TRBJ1-6; 7 positions match TRBD1. Unmatched junction bases numbered 7, after V lost 2 bases and J lost 0 bases. The germline V gene encodes CDR1 SGHVS and CDR2 FQNEAQ. The CDR3 spans 18 residues. As DNA, the CDR3 is TGTGCCAGCAGCTTAAAGGACAGGTCAAGCTCCTATAATTCACCCCTCCACTTT. Translated, it gives CASSLKDRSSSYNSPLHF. The full variable domain, rest sourced from reference TRBV7-8 and TRBJ1-6, is GAGVSQSPRYKVAKRGQDVALRCDPISGHVSLFWYQQALGQGPEFLTYFQNEAQLDKSGLPSDRFFAERPEGSVSTLKIQRTQQEDSAVYLCASSLKDRSSSYNSPLHFGNGTRLTVT.

This chain links TRBV6-5 with TRBJ1-2; D is possibly TRBD1 (6 bases). Germline V gene data show CDR1 as MNHEY and CDR2 as SVGAGI. There are 14 residues in the CDR3. V lost 6 bases and J 5 bases, leaving 16 bases between the germline ends. The CDR3 nucleotides read TGTGCCAGCAGACCACAGGGAGGTCGGTATGGCTACACCTTC. Translated: CASRPQGGRYGYTF.

The J gene is TRBJ2-2, the V gene TRBV9, with unresolved D. Trimming removed 2 bases at V and 6 bases at J, with 5 bases between. CDR3 length: 12 residues. The germline V gene encodes CDR1 SGDLS and CDR2 YYNGEE. The CDR3 DNA is TGTGCCAGCAGCGTCCCCCCCGGGGAGCTGTTTTTT. Translated: CASSVPPGELFF.

The table lists this clone with a count of one. The chain couples TRBV7-2 to TRBJ2-7; D uncertain. Germline lookup yields CDR1 SGHTA and CDR2 FQGNSA. The CDR3 totals 14 residues. The V end was cut by 0 bases, the J end by 0 bases, with 6 bases between. The DNA for the CDR3 is TGTGCCAGCAGCTTAGCCCATATCTCCTACGAGCAGTACTTC. Translating gives CASSLAHISYEQYF.

The CDR3 nucleotides read TGTGCCAGCAGCACAAGACGGGAGACCCAGTACTTC. Amino acid sequence: CASSTRRETQYF. The chain couples TRBV11-2 to TRBJ2-5; D is ambiguous. V shed 5 bases and J shed 5 bases, with 9 bases lying between them. The CDR3 is 12 amino acids. Germline CDR1 reads SGHAT; CDR2 reads FQNNGV.

The chain joins TRBV29-1 to TRBJ2-3; TRBD2 aligns across 9 bases. CDR1 is SQVTM, CDR2 ANQGSEA, per germline. With V trimmed by 5 bases and J by 3 bases, 6 bases remained unmatched. The CDR3 has 14 residues. CDR3 sequence: CSVHLAGRTDTQYF. The CDR3 nucleotides are TGCAGCGTTCATCTAGCGGGAAGGACAGATACGCAGTATTTT.

This sequence joins TRBV7-9 and TRBJ2-7, with 10 nucleotides matching TRBD1. Germline lookup yields CDR1 SEHNR and CDR2 FQNEAQ (reference sequence). The CDR3 is made up of 14 amino acids. Trimming removed 1 base from V and 7 bases from J; junction bases left unmatched: 4. Here the CDR3 reads CASSLGTGGGEQYF. CDR3 DNA sequence: TGTGCCAGCAGCTTAGGGACAGGGGGTGGGGAGCAGTACTTC.